This TCR beta chain stems from a study of T cells in Graves' hyperthyroidism and ophthalmopathy. For this clonotype: Its antigen remains unidentified.

The CDR3 contains 14 residues. V trimming: 3 bases; J trimming: 0 bases; junction bases outside the gene matches: 0. Germline V gene sequence: CDR1 LGHNA, CDR2 YNFKEQ. Template material for amplifying TCR beta CDR3 regions consisted of RNA transcripts. The HTBI primer set served for first-round RT-PCR of the TCR CDR3. TCRdb re-derived calls from the multiplex PCR reads in MiXCR, one entry per CDR3 protein. Among 300,000 to 350,000 distinct CDR3 sequences listed, roughly a fifth were seen once. Study-level points and caveats: The model made its ophthalmopathy prediction, and onset followed a median about 5.9 months later. Most thyroid clonotypes expanded above 0.001 appeared in blood too. In the analysis, a 13 V-J model separated ophthalmopathy from stable hyperthyroidism.

The sequencing input was blood. This clonotype originated in a woman between 50 and 59 years old with Graves' hyperthyroidism. V usage is TRBV4-2 and J usage is TRBJ2-7, with 9 bases aligning to TRBD1. Here the CDR3 DNA reads TGTGCCAGCAGCCAGGACAGGGGCTCCTACGAGCAGTACTTC. Its translation: CASSQDRGSYEQYF.